A selection of T cell receptor beta chains follows, all from one sample in a study of T cells after yellow fever vaccination. TCRdb passed the 5' RACE reads through MiXCR, listing each CDR3 protein once. Here the sample spans hundreds of thousands of distinct CDR3 sequences, roughly an eighth being singletons. The sequencing used PBMCs, collected on the day of the yellow fever booster vaccination. The origin of the receptors is a man aged 25-45 years who received the YFV17D yellow fever vaccine. Both conserved end residues are part of each CDR3. D genes are given only for firm matches. For some rows the clone size is stated as once, few or many, or as a class when expanded; others skip it.

J,size,V,D,CDR3,DNA
TRBJ2-3,few,TRBV11-2,NA,CASSLNEPQTQYF,TGTGCCAGCAGCTTAAACGAGCCGCAGACGCAGTATTTT
TRBJ1-1,few,TRBV20-1,TRBD1,CSARDRVRTEAFF,TGCAGTGCTAGGGACAGGGTTAGGACTGAAGCTTTCTTT
TRBJ2-7,NA,TRBV5-1,NA,CASSGPADEQYF,TGCGCCAGCAGCGGCCCGGCGGACGAGCAGTACTTC
TRBJ2-1,NA,TRBV6-2/TRBV6-3,NA,CASSYSGRVSSYNEQFF,TGTGCCAGCAGTTACTCGGGCAGGGTTAGCTCCTACAATGAGCAGTTCTTC
TRBJ2-7,few,TRBV5-6,TRBD1,CASSWRQGTYEQYF,TGTGCCAGCAGCTGGAGACAGGGGACCTACGAGCAGTACTTC
TRBJ2-3,NA,TRBV29-1,NA,CSGTTDTQYF,TGCAGCGGGACCACAGATACGCAGTATTTT
TRBJ1-5,few,TRBV12-3/TRBV12-4,TRBD1,CASRGRDRVYSNQPQHF,TGTGCCAGCAGAGGCCGGGACAGGGTTTATAGCAATCAGCCCCAGCATTTT
TRBJ2-1,few,TRBV7-9,NA,CASSLALRTHNEQFF,TGTGCCAGCAGCTTAGCGCTCAGGACCCACAATGAGCAGTTCTTC
TRBJ2-1,NA,TRBV24-1,NA,CATSDPTAYNEQFF,TGTGCCACCAGTGACCCGACAGCCTACAATGAGCAGTTCTTC
TRBJ2-5,NA,TRBV30,NA,CAWSAEETQYF,TGTGCCTGGAGTGCAGAAGAGACCCAGTACTTC
TRBJ2-1,NA,TRBV20-1,TRBD2,CSARVGTSGNTEQFF,TGCAGTGCTAGAGTTGGGACTAGCGGGAATACTGAGCAGTTCTTC
TRBJ2-1,few,TRBV6-1,TRBD2,CAAKELAGPSGEQFF,TGTGCCGCCAAAGAACTAGCGGGGCCGTCGGGTGAGCAGTTCTTC
TRBJ2-1,many,TRBV30,TRBD2,CAWSVTGGRGQFF,TGTGCCTGGAGTGTAACGGGAGGCCGCGGGCAGTTCTTC
TRBJ2-2,NA,TRBV2,TRBD1,CASRGQGAGELFF,TGTGCCAGCAGGGGACAGGGGGCCGGGGAGCTGTTTTTT